The present entry profiles one TCR beta chain with its context. Antigen unknown. These data originate in a study of Ad26.COV2.S vaccination and SARS-CoV-2 variants. Study-wide context: Sample donor was a member of the COV1001 Ad26.COV2.S trial arm. Administration of Ad26.COV2.S was intramuscular, either once or twice 56 days apart.

The data were produced by immunoSEQ multiplex PCR, yet TCRdb's version contains in-frame clones alone and is incomplete. The profile shows a few hundred thousand clones, around 87% of them singletons. V was cut by 0 bases and J by 0 bases, with 8 bases left in between. Germline values: CDR1 SGHRS, CDR2 YFSETQ. This CDR3 region has 15 residues. Study results and limitations: People given the vaccine had a wider spike-specific TCR breadth than placebo recipients did.

Treatment in this sample: roughly 19 received Ad26.COV2.S at low or high dose, single or two shots; several received placebo; per-sample allocation not given. Sampling was done on day 63 after the first vaccine or placebo injection. Based in Boston, the donor was an adult of 18-55 years. Sequences were derived from peripheral blood, sampled in a trial of Ad26.COV2.S vaccine versus placebo. The TCR was taken from a person aged 18-65 years who received the Ad26.COV2.S COVID-19 vaccine or a placebo. This chain connects TRBV5-1 to TRBJ2-3; D uncertain. CDR3 nucleotide sequence: TGCGCCAGCAGCTTGGATGCCGGCAGCACAGATACGCAGTATTTT. Residues: CASSLDAGSTDTQYF.